What follows describes a single TCR beta chain. The target antigen is unknown. The data were taken from a study of OX40 agonist ivuxolimab in advanced cancers. About the research overall: There were three patients with partial responses, one having hepatocellular carcinoma and two cutaneous melanoma.

J was trimmed by 4 bases and V by 6 bases; bases with no gene match: 11. CDR3 length: 16 residues. Germline loops: CDR1 MNHEY, CDR2 SMNVEV (reference sequence). Some clones are missing from TCRdb's copy, which holds only in-frame ones; the method was immunoSEQ multiplex PCR. The profile shows around 19,000 clones, under 90% of them singletons. Study conclusions and caveats: Some nonresponders also had low normalized T-cell clonal expansion.

The chain recombines TRBV27 with TRBJ2-1; 8 bases fit TRBD2. The sample consisted of CD4+ or CD8+ T cells sorted from blood, taken in a trial of the OX40 agonist ivuxolimab. The origin of this receptor is an adult with an advanced solid tumor such as melanoma, head and neck, liver or kidney cancer. The CDR3 sequence: CASSPPPGLGYNEQFF. For the CDR3, the DNA is TGTGCCAGCAGCCCTCCACCGGGACTAGGGTACAATGAGCAGTTCTTC.